The T cell receptor (beta chain) under discussion was sequenced for a study of blood T cell repertoires in COVID-19. Turning to the study itself: The samples span acute and convalescent COVID-19 from the United States, Italy and Spain. T cells, B-cell-depleted T cells, or PBMCs provided the cDNA or gDNA that served as material.

Authors' analysis steps: Amplification with reference gene primers provided the estimates of nucleated cell counts. Assay used: immunoSEQ multiplex PCR; TCRdb lists only in-frame clones, some missing. V and J calls plus clone size are reproduced from that table; the DNA served to infer D and trimming. The sample has about 15,000 clones; around 92% are singletons. The CDR3 spans 18 residues. V lost 5 bases, J lost 2 bases, and 15 bases stayed unmatched. Looked up from germline, CDR1 is SEHNR and CDR2 is FQNEAQ (reference sequence). The sequenced material came from peripheral blood. The chain uses TRBV7-9 and TRBJ1-2, with 9 bases lining up with TRBD1. The TCR comes from a human donor in a cohort sampled during active COVID-19. As DNA, the CDR3 is TGTGCCAGCAGCGTAACTTCCGGGACAGGGAACCCAAACTATGGCTACACCTTC. Residues: CASSVTSGTGNPNYGYTF.